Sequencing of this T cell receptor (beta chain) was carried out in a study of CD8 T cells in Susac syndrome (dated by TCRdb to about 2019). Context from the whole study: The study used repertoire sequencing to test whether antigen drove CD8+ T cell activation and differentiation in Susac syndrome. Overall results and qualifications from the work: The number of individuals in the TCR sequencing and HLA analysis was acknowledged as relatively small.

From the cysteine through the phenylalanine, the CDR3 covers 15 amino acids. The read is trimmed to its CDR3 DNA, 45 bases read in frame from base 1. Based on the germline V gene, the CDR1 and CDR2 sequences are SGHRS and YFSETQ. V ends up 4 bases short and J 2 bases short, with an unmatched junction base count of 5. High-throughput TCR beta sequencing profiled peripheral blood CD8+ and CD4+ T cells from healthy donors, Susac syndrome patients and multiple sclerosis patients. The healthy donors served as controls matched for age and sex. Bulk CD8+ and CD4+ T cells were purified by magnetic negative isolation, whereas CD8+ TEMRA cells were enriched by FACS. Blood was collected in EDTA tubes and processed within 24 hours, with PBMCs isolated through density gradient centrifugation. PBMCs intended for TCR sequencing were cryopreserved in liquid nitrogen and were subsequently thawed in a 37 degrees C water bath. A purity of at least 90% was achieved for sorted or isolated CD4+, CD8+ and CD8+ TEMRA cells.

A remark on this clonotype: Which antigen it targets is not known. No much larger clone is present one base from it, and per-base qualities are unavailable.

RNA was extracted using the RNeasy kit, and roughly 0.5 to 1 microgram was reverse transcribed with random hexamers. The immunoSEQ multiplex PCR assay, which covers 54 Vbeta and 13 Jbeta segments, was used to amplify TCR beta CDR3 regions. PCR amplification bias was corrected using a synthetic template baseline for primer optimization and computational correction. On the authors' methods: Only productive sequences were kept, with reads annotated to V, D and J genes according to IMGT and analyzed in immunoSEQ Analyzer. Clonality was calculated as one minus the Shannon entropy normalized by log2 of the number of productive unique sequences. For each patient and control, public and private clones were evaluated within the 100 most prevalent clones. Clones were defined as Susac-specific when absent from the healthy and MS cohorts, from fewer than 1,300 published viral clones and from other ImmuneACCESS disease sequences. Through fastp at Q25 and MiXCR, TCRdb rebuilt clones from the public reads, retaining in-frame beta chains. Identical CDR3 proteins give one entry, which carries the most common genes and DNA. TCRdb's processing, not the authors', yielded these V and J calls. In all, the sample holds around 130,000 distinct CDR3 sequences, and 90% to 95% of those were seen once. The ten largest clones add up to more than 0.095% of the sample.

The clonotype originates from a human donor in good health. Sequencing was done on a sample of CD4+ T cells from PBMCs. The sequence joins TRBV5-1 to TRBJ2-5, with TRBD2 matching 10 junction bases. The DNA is TGCGCCAGCAGCGAGGGACTAGCGAGACAAGAGACCCAGTACTTC. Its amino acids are CASSEGLARQETQYF.